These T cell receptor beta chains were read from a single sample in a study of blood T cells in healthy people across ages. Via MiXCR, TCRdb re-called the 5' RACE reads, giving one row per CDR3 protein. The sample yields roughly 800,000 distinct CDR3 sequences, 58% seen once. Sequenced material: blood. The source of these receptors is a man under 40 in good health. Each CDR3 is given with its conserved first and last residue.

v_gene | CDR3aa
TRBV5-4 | CASSSSSSYGYTF
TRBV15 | CATSRIGGGGADTQYF
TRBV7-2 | CASSSRAGVGQETQYF
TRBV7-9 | CASSLSLAGALNEQFF
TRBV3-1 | CASSHRGTTYEQYF
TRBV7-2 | CASSSYGANQPQHF
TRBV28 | CASSPPQSWTLHF
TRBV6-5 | CASRGGGPIYGYTF
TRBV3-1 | CASSQETSGGSNEQFF
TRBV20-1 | CSAGLGIAGGNIQYF
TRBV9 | CASSPSAWEDYGYTF
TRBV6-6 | CAITRSEGLDEQFF
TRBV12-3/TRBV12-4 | CASSFNGVADTDTQYF
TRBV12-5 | CASDNGGQETQYF
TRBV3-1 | CASSRRASGAYEQYF
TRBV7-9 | CASSLAGYNSPLHF
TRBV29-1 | CSVELSPSGGFQETQYF
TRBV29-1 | CSAPYSAYYEQYF
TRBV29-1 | CSVDKGGTDTQYF
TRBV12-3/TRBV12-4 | CASCQSGQSAYEQYF
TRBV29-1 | CSVEEGRGFYNEQFF
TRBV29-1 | CSVEALAGAHYEQYF
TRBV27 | CASRAGTSSLEQYF
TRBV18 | CASSPLGKSSYEQYF
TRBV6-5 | CASSYSPAGGHSPLHF
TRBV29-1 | CSVAAETHNEQFF
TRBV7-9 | CASSFSGRETREQFF
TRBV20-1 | CSAPGTSVTDTQYF
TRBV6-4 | CASSEYGTSGSYEQYF
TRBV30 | CAWRLAGAYEQYF
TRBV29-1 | CSVARLALDNEQFF
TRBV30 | CAWSPGTENQPQHF